The T cell receptor (beta chain) described here comes from a study of technical replicates of blood from several donors. Libraries were prepared by immunoSEQ multiplex PCR; TCRdb keeps only in-frame clonotypes and omits some of them. The sample has 80,000 to 95,000 clones, 90% to 96% seen once. The origin of this receptor is a human donor in good health. The material sequenced was T cells isolated from PBMCs.

CDR3 DNA: TGTGCCAGCAGTGAACCCGGGTATGAGCAGTTCTTC. Translating it yields CASSEPGYEQFF. V usage is TRBV25-1 and J usage is TRBJ2-1; D is ambiguous. V lost 2 bases, J lost 8 bases, and 7 bases lay in between. The CDR3 has 12 amino acids. The germline V gene encodes CDR1 MGHDK and CDR2 SYGVNS.